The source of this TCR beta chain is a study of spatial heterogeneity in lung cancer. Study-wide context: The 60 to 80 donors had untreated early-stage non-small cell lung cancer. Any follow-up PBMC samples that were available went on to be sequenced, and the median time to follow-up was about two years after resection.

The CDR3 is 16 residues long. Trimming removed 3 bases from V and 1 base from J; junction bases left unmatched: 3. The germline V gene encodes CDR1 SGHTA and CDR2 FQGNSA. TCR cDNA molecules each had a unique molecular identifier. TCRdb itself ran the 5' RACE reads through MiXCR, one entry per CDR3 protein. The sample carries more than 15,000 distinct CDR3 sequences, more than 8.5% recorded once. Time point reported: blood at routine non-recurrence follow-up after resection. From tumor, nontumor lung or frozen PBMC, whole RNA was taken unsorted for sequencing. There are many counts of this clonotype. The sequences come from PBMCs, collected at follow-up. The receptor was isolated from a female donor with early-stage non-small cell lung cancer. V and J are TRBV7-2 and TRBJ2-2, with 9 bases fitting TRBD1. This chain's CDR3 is CASSLRQGGNTGELFF. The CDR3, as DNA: TGTGCCAGCAGCTTGAGACAGGGGGGGAACACCGGGGAGCTGTTTTTT.